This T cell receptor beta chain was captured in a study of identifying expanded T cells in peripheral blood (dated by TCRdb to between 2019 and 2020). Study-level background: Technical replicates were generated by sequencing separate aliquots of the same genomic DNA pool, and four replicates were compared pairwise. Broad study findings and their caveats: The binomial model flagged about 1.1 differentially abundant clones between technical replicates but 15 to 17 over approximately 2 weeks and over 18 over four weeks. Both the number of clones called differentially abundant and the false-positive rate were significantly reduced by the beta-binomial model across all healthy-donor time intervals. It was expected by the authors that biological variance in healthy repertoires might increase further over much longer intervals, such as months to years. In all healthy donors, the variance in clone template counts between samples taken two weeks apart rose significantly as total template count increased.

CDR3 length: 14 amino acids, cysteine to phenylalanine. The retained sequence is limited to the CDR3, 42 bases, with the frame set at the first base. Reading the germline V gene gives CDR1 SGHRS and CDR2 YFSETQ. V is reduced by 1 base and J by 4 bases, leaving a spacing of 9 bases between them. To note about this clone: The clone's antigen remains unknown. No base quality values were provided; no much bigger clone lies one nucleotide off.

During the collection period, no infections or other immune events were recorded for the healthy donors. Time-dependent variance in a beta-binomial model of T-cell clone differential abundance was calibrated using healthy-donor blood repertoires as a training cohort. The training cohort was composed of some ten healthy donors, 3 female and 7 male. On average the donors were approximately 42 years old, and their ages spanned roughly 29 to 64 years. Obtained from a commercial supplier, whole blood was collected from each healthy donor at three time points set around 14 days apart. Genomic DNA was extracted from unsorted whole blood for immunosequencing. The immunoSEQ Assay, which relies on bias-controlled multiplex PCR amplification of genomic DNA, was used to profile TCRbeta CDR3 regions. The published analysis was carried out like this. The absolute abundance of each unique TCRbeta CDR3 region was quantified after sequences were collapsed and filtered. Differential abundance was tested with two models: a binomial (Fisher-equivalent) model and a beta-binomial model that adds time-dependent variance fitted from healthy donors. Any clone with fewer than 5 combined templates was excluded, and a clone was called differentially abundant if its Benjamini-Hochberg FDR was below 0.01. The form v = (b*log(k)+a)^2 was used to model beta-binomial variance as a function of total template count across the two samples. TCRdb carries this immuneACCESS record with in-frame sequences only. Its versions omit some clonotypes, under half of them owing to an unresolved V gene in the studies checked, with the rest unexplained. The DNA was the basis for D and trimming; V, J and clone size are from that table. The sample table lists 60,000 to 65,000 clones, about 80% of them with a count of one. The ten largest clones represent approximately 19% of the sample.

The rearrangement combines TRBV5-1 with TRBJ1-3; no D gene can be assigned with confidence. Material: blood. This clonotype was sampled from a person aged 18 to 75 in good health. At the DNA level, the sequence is TGCGCCAGCAGCTTGACTTCTATAGGAAACACCATATATTTT. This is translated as CASSLTSIGNTIYF.